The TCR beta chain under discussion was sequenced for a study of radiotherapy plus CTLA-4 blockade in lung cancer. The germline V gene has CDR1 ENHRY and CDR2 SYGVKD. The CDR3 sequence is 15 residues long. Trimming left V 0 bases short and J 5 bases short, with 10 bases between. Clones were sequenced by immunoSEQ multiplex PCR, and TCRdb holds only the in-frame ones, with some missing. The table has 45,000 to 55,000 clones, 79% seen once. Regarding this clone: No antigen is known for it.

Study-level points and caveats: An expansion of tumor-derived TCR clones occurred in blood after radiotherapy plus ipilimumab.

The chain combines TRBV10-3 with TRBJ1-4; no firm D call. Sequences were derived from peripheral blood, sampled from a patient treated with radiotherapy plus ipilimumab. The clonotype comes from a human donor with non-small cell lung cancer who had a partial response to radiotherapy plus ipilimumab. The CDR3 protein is CAISESGGQNEKLFF. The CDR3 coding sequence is TGTGCCATCAGTGAGTCTGGAGGTCAGAATGAAAAACTGTTTTTT.